What follows are 11 T cell receptor beta chains derived from one specimen sequenced in a study of human T cells and chemical hapten exposure (dated by TCRdb to 2020 to 2023). Receptor amplification or capture employed RACE. Instrument on record: NextSeq 500. TCRdb handled the public reads itself, with Q25 trimming in fastp and clone calling in MiXCR, and kept productive beta chains. All rows with the same CDR3 protein become a single entry with the most common DNA and genes. This sample holds about 87,000 distinct CDR3 sequences; around 10% were observed only once. The top ten constitute more than 3% of the sample. Explained via the paper, the time point label denotes: pre-sensitization, week 0. The treatment or condition tag for this specimen amounts to: therapeutic diphenylcyclopropenone sensitization with weekly scalp DPC. Material: whole blood, obtained in connection with sensitization to the hapten diphenylcyclopropenone (DPC). The source of these receptors is a woman between 35 and 50 years old with alopecia areata. Some clones in this sample may be carry-over from other donors' samples.

This clonotype was picked up many times. The chain uses TRBV12-5 and TRBJ2-1; no clear D. Germline loops: CDR1 LGHNT, CDR2 FRNRAP. The CDR3 covers 14 residues. Between the trimmed V and J ends, which lost 2 bases and 5 bases, there was a span of 10 bases. The CDR3, as DNA: TGTGCTAGTGGTTTGTACGGCCGGAACAATGAGCAGTTCTTC. It specifies CASGLYGRNNEQFF.

This clonotype has a count of ten or more. This rearrangement joins TRBV20-1 to TRBJ2-3; TRBD2 agrees at 8 bases. This CDR3 contains 15 residues. Germline CDR1 and CDR2: DFQATT and SNEGSKA (reference sequence). The V gene end was trimmed by 5 bases and the J gene end by 4 bases; junction bases not matched to a gene: 11. The CDR3 coding sequence is TGCAGTGCTTTGGACTTTACGGGGGGGCCAGATACGCAGTATTTT. This translates into CSALDFTGGPDTQYF.

The table lists this clonotype with many counts. This chain connects TRBV7-3 to TRBJ2-2; TRBD1 aligns across 8 bases. Trimming at V came to 5 bases and at J to 4 bases, leaving 6 bases not matched to a gene. Germline V CDR1 and CDR2: SGHTA, FQGTGA. The CDR3 extends over 15 amino acids. The CDR3 DNA reads as TGTGCCAGCAGCACGACAGGGGATCCCACCGGGGAGCTGTTTTTT. As protein: CASSTTGDPTGELFF.

This clonotype was found a few times. This chain joins TRBV7-8 and TRBJ2-1; D is possibly TRBD1 or TRBD2 (5 bases each). The germline CDR1 and CDR2 sequences are SGHVS and FQNEAQ. Trimming removed 1 base at V and 2 bases at J, with 12 bases between. The length of the CDR3 is 16 residues. CDR3 bases: TGTGCCAGCAGCTTAGAGCTTGGGACGGCCTACAATGAGCAGTTCTTC. Encoded protein: CASSLELGTAYNEQFF.

The rearrangement joins TRBV29-1 to TRBJ1-2; the D is unclear. The CDR3 consists of 12 residues. The V and J ends lost 3 bases and 0 bases respectively, with 5 bases between them. Germline lookup yields CDR1 SQVTM and CDR2 ANQGSEA. CDR3 sequence (DNA): TGCAGCGTTGAGAGTGCTAACTATGGCTACACCTTC. It translates to CSVESANYGYTF.

This clonotype was observed a handful of times. CDR3 bases: TGCGCCAGCAGCCAAACCCACGGCTACTACGAGCAGTACTTC. The encoded protein is CASSQTHGYYEQYF. The chain links TRBV4-1 to TRBJ2-7; D gene unclear. This CDR3 contains 14 residues. Trimming shortened V by 2 bases and J by 3 bases, and 11 bases separated the two germline ends. CDR1 is MGHRA, CDR2 YSYEKL, per germline.

This chain connects TRBV4-3 to TRBJ2-1; D call uncertain. The V end was cut by 1 base, the J end by 6 bases, with 10 bases between. Germline lookup yields CDR1 LGHNA and CDR2 YSLEER. The CDR3 runs to 14 residues. As DNA, the CDR3 is TGCGCCAGCAGCCAAGGAACTGGGCCCAATGAGCAGTTCTTC. This translates into CASSQGTGPNEQFF.

In this sample, this clonotype turned up many times. The V gene is TRBV20-1, the J gene TRBJ1-5, with D perhaps TRBD1 (5 bases). Deletions cut 0 bases from V and 5 bases from J, with 17 bases between. Looked up from germline, CDR1 is DFQATT and CDR2 is SNEGSKA (reference sequence). The CDR3 loop spans 16 amino acids. The DNA of the CDR3 is TGCAGTGCTAGAGATTCGAAGGTCGGGGGGGATCAGCCCCAGCATTTT. It translates to CSARDSKVGGDQPQHF.

The chain employs TRBV27 and TRBJ1-5; possible D gene TRBD1, 5 bases. The CDR3 runs to 14 residues. V shed 5 bases and J shed 4 bases, with 12 bases lying between them. CDR1 is MNHEY and CDR2 is SMNVEV in the germline V gene (reference sequence). The CDR3 loop reads CASSLRDGNQPQHF. The CDR3 region has the DNA TGTGCCAGCAGTCTCCGGGACGGAAATCAGCCCCAGCATTTT.

This clonotype was detected many times. The chain has TRBV20-1 and TRBJ2-1, with TRBD1 matching over 12 bases. Germline V lookup: CDR1 DFQATT, CDR2 SNEGSKA (reference sequence). The CDR3 consists of 14 residues. After removal of 7 bases from V and 7 bases from J, the junction contained 8 bases not matched to a gene. CDR3 DNA: TGCAGTGAGGCCCCGGGACAGGGGGCGAATGAGCAGTTCTTC. Amino acid sequence: CSEAPGQGANEQFF.

This clonotype has ten or more counts. The chain carries TRBV6-5 and TRBJ1-6; 7 bases are shared with TRBD1. The V and J ends lost 2 bases and 8 bases, in that order; junction bases with no gene match: 9. The germline V gene encodes CDR1 MNHEY and CDR2 SVGAGI. The CDR3 runs to 16 residues. This CDR3 reads CASSYGAGGPYSPLHF. CDR3 nucleotide sequence: TGTGCCAGCAGTTACGGGGCAGGGGGGCCCTATTCACCCCTCCACTTT.